The T cell receptor (beta chain) under discussion was sequenced for a study of T cells in Graves' hyperthyroidism and ophthalmopathy. The CDR3 is made up of 16 amino acids. V was trimmed by 2 bases and J by 2 bases, leaving 12 bases between them. Germline V gene data show CDR1 as KGHDR and CDR2 as SFDVKD. The definition of stable Graves' hyperthyroidism was no ophthalmopathy progression within 18 months. The study left out patients who had uncontrolled infection, other autoimmune disease, pregnancy or lactation. PBMCs came from 8.5 to 10 ml fresh peripheral blood. General study results and limits: Most thyroid clonotypes expanded above 0.001 were also detected in blood.

Amplification targeted TCR beta CDR3 regions from RNA transcripts. Carried out on the TCR CDR3, a first-round RT-PCR used the HTBI primer set. A single record per CDR3 protein comes from TCRdb applying MiXCR to the multiplex PCR reads. The sample carries some 500,000 distinct CDR3 sequences, roughly 14% recorded once. A word on this clonotype: Its antigen is as yet unknown. A much larger clone lies a single base off, so this may be a read error.

The sample consisted of blood. The clonotype was recovered from a woman aged 18-29 years with Graves' hyperthyroidism. The rearrangement joins TRBV24-1 to TRBJ2-1; D unresolved. CDR3 sequence: CATSDYGPRPYNEQFF. The CDR3 nucleotides are TGTGCCACCAGTGATTACGGCCCACGGCCCTACAATGAGCAGTTCTTC.